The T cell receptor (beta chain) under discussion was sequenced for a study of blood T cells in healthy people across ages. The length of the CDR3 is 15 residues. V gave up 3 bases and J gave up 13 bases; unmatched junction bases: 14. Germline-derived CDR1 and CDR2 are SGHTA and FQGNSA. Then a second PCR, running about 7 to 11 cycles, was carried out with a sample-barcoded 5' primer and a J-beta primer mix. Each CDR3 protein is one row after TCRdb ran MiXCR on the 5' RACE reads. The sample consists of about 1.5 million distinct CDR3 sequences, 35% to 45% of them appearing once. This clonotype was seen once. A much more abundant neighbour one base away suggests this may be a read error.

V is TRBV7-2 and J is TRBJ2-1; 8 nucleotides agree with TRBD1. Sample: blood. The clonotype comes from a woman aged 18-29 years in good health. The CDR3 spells CASSLGQVAKNIQFF. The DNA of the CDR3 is TGTGCCAGCAGCTTGGGACAGGTAGCCAAAAACATTCAGTTCTTC.